What follows are 31 T cell receptor beta chains derived from one specimen sequenced in a study of cytomegalovirus exposure and HLA in healthy donors. PCR involved 60 Vbeta and 13 Jbeta primers. Clones were read by immunoSEQ multiplex PCR, and TCRdb kept only the in-frame ones, dropping some. The profile covers 100,000 to 120,000 clones, with about 61% appearing a single time and roughly 8.3% taken by the ten largest. The specimen sequenced was PBMCs. The receptors stem from a man younger than 35 in good health and CMV-seropositive.

J is TRBJ2-3 and V is TRBV19; D is undetermined. Trimming took 4 bases from V and 5 from J, leaving 10 bases between them. Germline V gives CDR1 LNHDA, CDR2 SQIVND (reference sequence). CDR3 size: 13 residues. CDR3 DNA: TGTGCCAGTAGTACTAGGTCGGGAGATACGCAGTATTTT. It encodes CASSTRSGDTQYF.

V usage is TRBV5-6 and J usage is TRBJ2-5; D is perhaps TRBD1 (6 bases). Germline-derived CDR1 and CDR2 are SGHDT and YYEEEE. V lost 0 bases to trimming and J lost 3 bases, with 6 bases between them. The CDR3 is made up of 13 amino acids. The CDR3 loop is CASSLDREETQYF. The CDR3 DNA sequence: TGTGCCAGCAGCTTGGACAGGGAAGAGACCCAGTACTTC.

This clone turned up a few times. The chain couples TRBV19 to TRBJ1-4; no clear D. Trimming pared 5 bases from V and 12 bases from J, leaving 16 bases between. The V gene's germline CDR1 is LNHDA and CDR2 SQIVND (reference sequence). The CDR3 loop spans 13 amino acids. For the CDR3, the DNA is TGTGCCAGTAGTCCTCGACGGGATGATCAACTGTTTTTT. Translation: CASSPRRDDQLFF.

This clone came up a few times. This chain links TRBV4-2 with TRBJ2-3, with TRBD2 matching over 7 bases. CDR1 and CDR2 (germline): LGHNA, YNFKEQ. V lost 0 bases and J lost 6; bases outside the gene matches: 9. This CDR3 comprises 16 residues. The DNA for the CDR3 is TGTGCCAGCAGCCAAGATGTGGGAGGGCCTTGGGATACGCAGTATTTT. It codes for CASSQDVGGPWDTQYF.

V and J are TRBV19 and TRBJ2-3; D gene uncertain. Trimming stripped 3 bases from V and 2 bases from J, with 9 bases between. CDR3 size: 14 residues. CDR1 is LNHDA and CDR2 is SQIVND in the germline V gene (reference sequence). This CDR3 reads CASSMSGHTDTQYF. CDR3 nucleotide sequence: TGTGCCAGTAGTATGTCGGGTCACACAGATACGCAGTATTTT.

The chain has TRBV7-7 and TRBJ2-1; 8 bases are a match to TRBD1. This CDR3 has 16 amino acids. Germline V lookup: CDR1 SSHAT, CDR2 FNYEAQ (reference sequence). J lost 3 bases, V lost 5 bases, and 9 bases had no gene match. The CDR3 DNA reads as TGTGCCAGCAGCCGAGCCGGACAGGGTAGCTACAATGAGCAGTTCTTC. Residues: CASSRAGQGSYNEQFF.

This chain uses TRBV4-1 with TRBJ1-5, with D possibly TRBD1 on 6 matching bases. V was cut by 4 bases and J by 1 base, with 14 bases left in between. Germline CDR1 reads MGHRA; CDR2 reads YSYEKL. This CDR3 spans 16 amino acids. CDR3 sequence (DNA): TGCGCCAGCAGCCCGGAAGGGGGAACGAGCAATCAGCCCCAGCATTTT. As protein: CASSPEGGTSNQPQHF.

Only a few counts were recorded for this clone. This sequence joins TRBV2 and TRBJ1-1; D is possibly TRBD1 (6 bases). The germline V gene has CDR1 SNHLY and CDR2 FYNNEI. The CDR3 loop spans 13 amino acids. Trimming stripped 7 bases from V and 7 bases from J, with 16 bases between. The DNA of the CDR3 is TGTGCCAGCACCCACGGGACATTCAATGAAGCTTTCTTT. Residues: CASTHGTFNEAFF.

The table lists this clone with a few counts. The chain joins TRBV28 to TRBJ1-2; D not resolved. Germline CDR1 is MDHEN and CDR2 is SYDVKM. The CDR3 contains 13 residues. V lost 5 bases to trimming and J lost 2 bases, with 9 bases between them. CDR3: CASSAGLNYGYTF. DNA for the CDR3: TGTGCCAGCAGTGCAGGACTGAACTATGGCTACACCTTC.

The chain carries TRBV27 and TRBJ1-3, with TRBD1 matching over 7 bases. The CDR3 contains 13 residues. Germline V gives CDR1 MNHEY, CDR2 SMNVEV (reference sequence). V shed 7 bases and J 4 bases; nucleotides not matched to a gene: 4. The CDR3 spells CASMMTGGNTIYF. The CDR3 region has the DNA TGTGCCAGCATGATGACAGGGGGAAACACCATATATTTT.

This clone has just a few counts. The chain employs TRBV6-4 and TRBJ1-4; perhaps TRBD1 as D (5 bases). The germline V gene encodes CDR1 MRHNA and CDR2 SNTAGT. CDR3 length: 15 amino acids. The V gene lost 0 bases and the J gene lost 2 bases, with 7 bases spanning the gap. CDR3 amino acids: CASSDSAGTNEKLFF. The CDR3 DNA is TGTGCCAGCAGTGACTCGGCAGGGACTAATGAAAAACTGTTTTTT.

The CDR3 DNA reads as TGCGCCAGCACCCCACAAACAGGGGCGGACTATGGCTACACCTTC. Protein product: CASTPQTGADYGYTF. J is TRBJ1-2 and V is TRBV5-1; TRBD1 agrees at 7 bases. V was clipped by 6 bases and J by 3 bases; unmatched bases: 11. This CDR3 region has 15 residues. Germline V CDR1 and CDR2: SGHRS, YFSETQ.

A few counts support this clone. The chain couples TRBV6-6 to TRBJ1-5, with 12 bases fitting TRBD1. The V gene end was trimmed by 7 bases and the J gene end by 3 bases; junction bases not matched to a gene: 4. CDR3 length: 15 amino acids. Germline-derived CDR1 and CDR2 are MNHNY and SVGAGI (reference sequence). CDR3 in amino acids: CASTGTGGFNQPQHF. The CDR3 bases are TGTGCCAGCACCGGGACAGGGGGCTTCAATCAGCCCCAGCATTTT.

This chain links TRBV5-4 with TRBJ2-3; the match to TRBD2 covers 10 bases. Unmatched junction bases numbered 3, after V lost 2 bases and J lost 0 bases. Germline V gene data show CDR1 as SGHNT and CDR2 as YYREEE (reference sequence). The CDR3 runs to 16 residues. Here the CDR3 reads CASSFPGLASTDTQYF. In nucleotides, the CDR3 is TGTGCCAGCAGCTTCCCGGGACTAGCGAGCACAGATACGCAGTATTTT.

The chain recombines TRBV7-6 with TRBJ1-4; 9 nucleotides align to TRBD1. The CDR3 is 16 amino acids. Germline assignment: CDR1 SGHVS and CDR2 FNYEAQ. V dropped 5 bases and J dropped 2; count of bases not matched to a gene: 6. The CDR3 is CASSPGQGMTNEKLFF. The CDR3, as DNA: TGTGCCAGCAGCCCCGGACAGGGGATGACTAATGAAAAACTGTTTTTT.

This chain uses TRBV5-1 with TRBJ1-1; TRBD1 aligns across 7 bases. Germline V CDR1 and CDR2: SGHRS, YFSETQ. The CDR3 spans 16 residues. V dropped 0 bases and J dropped 1; count of bases not matched to a gene: 6. CDR3 residues: CASSLGGQLGNTEAFF. CDR3 coding DNA: TGCGCCAGCAGCTTGGGGGGACAGTTGGGGAACACTGAAGCTTTCTTT.

The V gene is TRBV28, the J gene TRBJ2-7, with TRBD2 as a possible D gene (6 bases). The CDR3 spans 14 residues. Trimming stripped 6 bases from V and 0 bases from J, with 12 bases between. CDR1 MDHEN and CDR2 SYDVKM come from the germline V gene. CDR3 nucleotides: TGTGCCAGCAGAGGAGGGTATTCCTCCTACGAGCAGTACTTC. It is translated as CASRGGYSSYEQYF.

The chain combines TRBV5-4 with TRBJ2-3; D ambiguous. Germline V gives CDR1 SGHNT, CDR2 YYREEE (reference sequence). Trimming cost V 0 bases and J 4 bases, with 6 bases left between them. The CDR3 has 13 residues. CDR3 amino acids: CASSLVPADTQYF. The CDR3 DNA is TGTGCCAGCAGCTTGGTCCCGGCAGATACGCAGTATTTT. Using reference TRBV5-4 and TRBJ2-3 for the parts outside the CDR3, the full variable domain is ETGVTQSPTHLIKTRGQQVTLRCSSQSGHNTVSWYQQALGQGPQFIFQYYREEENGRGNFPPRFSGLQFPNYSSELNVNALELDDSALYLCASSLVPADTQYFGPGTRLTVL.

The J gene is TRBJ1-5, the V gene TRBV7-6; D remains unclear. CDR1 SGHVS and CDR2 FNYEAQ come from the germline V gene. V was pared by 1 base and J by 6 bases, with 7 bases between. This CDR3 spans 13 amino acids. CDR3 DNA sequence: TGTGCCAGCAGCTTAGGTGAGAGTCAGCCCCAGCATTTT. It specifies CASSLGESQPQHF.

This clone occurred once. The chain has TRBV5-1 and TRBJ2-1; TRBD1 aligns across 9 bases. CDR1 and CDR2 from the germline V gene are SGHRS and YFSETQ. With 4 bases clipped from V and 8 bases from J, the junction kept 13 bases outside the gene matches. This CDR3 spans 16 amino acids. As DNA, the CDR3 is TGCGCCAGCAGCCGGGGGACAAGACAGGGGGGCGATGAGCAGTTCTTC. It yields the protein CASSRGTRQGGDEQFF.

The rearrangement joins TRBV6-6 to TRBJ2-7; TRBD1 matches at 7 bases. CDR3 length: 15 amino acids. From germline, CDR1 is MNHNY and CDR2 SVGAGI (reference sequence). V dropped 0 bases and J dropped 5; count of bases not matched to a gene: 7. This CDR3 reads CASSYSDRVGDEQYV. CDR3 in DNA: TGTGCCAGCAGTTACTCAGACAGGGTCGGCGACGAGCAGTACGTC.

This rearrangement joins TRBV9 to TRBJ1-5; possibly TRBD1 for D (6 bases). This CDR3 comprises 14 residues. Trimming stripped 3 bases from V and 3 bases from J, with 10 bases between. Germline V gives CDR1 SGDLS, CDR2 YYNGEE. CDR3 sequence reads: CASSGAGVNQPQHF. In DNA form, the CDR3 reads TGTGCCAGCAGCGGCGCAGGGGTCAATCAGCCCCAGCATTTT.

The chain is built from TRBV5-5 and TRBJ1-5; D gene ambiguous. The V end lost 0 bases, the J end lost 0 bases, and 7 bases lay between the germline ends. The CDR3 has 15 residues. Germline CDR1 is SGHKS and CDR2 is YYEKEE (reference sequence). CDR3 amino acids: CASSLDSHSNQPQHF. In DNA form, the CDR3 reads TGTGCCAGCAGCTTGGACAGCCATAGCAATCAGCCCCAGCATTTT.

This clone was observed at least ten times. V usage is TRBV7-9 and J usage is TRBJ1-1, with D possibly being TRBD1 (5 bases). V shed 2 bases and J shed 3 bases, with 16 bases lying between them. CDR3 size: 16 residues. Germline CDR1 reads SEHNR; CDR2 reads FQNEAQ (reference sequence). CDR3 loop: CASSLRWGGRDTEAFF. The CDR3 DNA sequence: TGTGCCAGCAGCTTAAGATGGGGGGGGAGGGACACTGAAGCTTTCTTT.

This clone was detected a few times. Written as DNA, the CDR3 is TGTGCCAGCAGCTTGCGTTCGCGGGGGGGGACCGAGCAGTACTTC. Its translation is CASSLRSRGGTEQYF. The V and J genes are TRBV5-4 and TRBJ2-7; 9 bases map to TRBD2. V lost 1 base, J lost 6 bases, and 8 bases stayed unmatched. The CDR3 covers 15 residues. Per the germline V gene, CDR1 is SGHNT and CDR2 is YYREEE (reference sequence).

The chain recombines TRBV9 with TRBJ2-3; 7 nucleotides agree with TRBD1. CDR3 length equals 14 residues. V gave up 3 bases and J gave up 2 bases; unmatched junction bases: 3. CDR1 is SGDLS and CDR2 is YYNGEE in the germline V gene. CDR3 nucleotides: TGTGCCAGCAGCGGGGGACAGCACACAGATACGCAGTATTTT. Protein sequence: CASSGGQHTDTQYF.

The chain employs TRBV28 and TRBJ1-2, with TRBD1 as a possible D gene (5 bases). Germline-derived CDR1 and CDR2 are MDHEN and SYDVKM. The CDR3 is made up of 14 amino acids. Trimming cost V 1 base and J 7 bases, with 13 bases left between them. The CDR3 DNA reads TGTGCCAGCAGTTTATACAGGTTCCGCGCTGGCTACACCTTC. Its translation: CASSLYRFRAGYTF.

This clone was recorded a few times. This chain links TRBV5-4 with TRBJ2-3; 7 bases line up with TRBD1. The length of the CDR3 is 16 residues. The germline gives CDR1 SGHNT, CDR2 YYREEE (reference sequence). V lost 0 bases and J lost 1; bases outside the gene matches: 5. CDR3: CASSLEFGTGTDTQYF. CDR3 nucleotide sequence: TGTGCCAGCAGCTTGGAATTTGGGACAGGCACAGATACGCAGTATTTT.

V and J are TRBV9 and TRBJ2-3, with 9 nucleotides matching TRBD1. With 4 bases clipped from V and 1 base from J, the junction kept 4 bases outside the gene matches. The germline V gene has CDR1 SGDLS and CDR2 YYNGEE. The CDR3 totals 15 residues. The chain's CDR3 is CASSLTGGGTDTQYF. CDR3 nucleotide sequence: TGTGCCAGCAGCTTAACAGGGGGCGGCACAGATACGCAGTATTTT.

The rearrangement uses TRBV7-9 and TRBJ2-1, with D unclear. The CDR3 contains 12 residues. Per germline, CDR1 SEHNR and CDR2 FQNEAQ (reference sequence). V was clipped by 5 bases and J by 9 bases, with 11 bases between them. The CDR3 is CASSPTASEQFF. The CDR3 DNA sequence: TGTGCCAGCAGCCCGACGGCTAGTGAGCAGTTCTTC.

This clone was recorded a few times. The same CDR3 is also encoded by other DNA sequences in this sample. The chain has TRBV27 and TRBJ2-1; the match to TRBD2 covers 13 bases. CDR3 length: 13 amino acids. The germline gives CDR1 MNHEY, CDR2 SMNVEV (reference sequence). V was pared by 5 bases and J by 14 bases, with 6 bases of the junction left unmatched. The CDR3 DNA is TGTGCCAGCAGTACAACTAGCGGGGGGGCTGAGTTCTTC. Translating gives CASSTTSGGAEFF.